Sequencing of this T cell receptor (beta chain) was carried out in a study of blood T cell repertoires in COVID-19. Study-wide background: Acute-phase and convalescent COVID-19 samples originated in the United States, Italy and Spain.

Authors' methods: Reference gene primer amplification gave nucleated cell count estimates. Sequenced by immunoSEQ multiplex PCR; TCRdb stores in-frame clones only, minus some. V and J calls and clone size are given by that table; D and trimming were obtained from the DNA. Here the sample spans 95,000 to 150,000 clones, over 75% being singletons. The V end lost 5 bases, the J end lost 2 bases, and 21 bases lay between the germline ends. CDR3 length equals 18 residues. The clonotype comes from a man aged 55 to 69 with active or convalescent COVID-19. The specimen sequenced was peripheral blood. This rearrangement joins TRBV6-7 to TRBJ1-4, with D tentatively TRBD1 (6 bases). TRBV6-7 is sorted into the ORF group, with uncertain function. The CDR3 coding sequence is TGTGCCAGCAGTACTACTCAGCAGGGGCGCGTCACTAATGAAAAACTGTTTTTT. Its translation: CASSTTQQGRVTNEKLFF.